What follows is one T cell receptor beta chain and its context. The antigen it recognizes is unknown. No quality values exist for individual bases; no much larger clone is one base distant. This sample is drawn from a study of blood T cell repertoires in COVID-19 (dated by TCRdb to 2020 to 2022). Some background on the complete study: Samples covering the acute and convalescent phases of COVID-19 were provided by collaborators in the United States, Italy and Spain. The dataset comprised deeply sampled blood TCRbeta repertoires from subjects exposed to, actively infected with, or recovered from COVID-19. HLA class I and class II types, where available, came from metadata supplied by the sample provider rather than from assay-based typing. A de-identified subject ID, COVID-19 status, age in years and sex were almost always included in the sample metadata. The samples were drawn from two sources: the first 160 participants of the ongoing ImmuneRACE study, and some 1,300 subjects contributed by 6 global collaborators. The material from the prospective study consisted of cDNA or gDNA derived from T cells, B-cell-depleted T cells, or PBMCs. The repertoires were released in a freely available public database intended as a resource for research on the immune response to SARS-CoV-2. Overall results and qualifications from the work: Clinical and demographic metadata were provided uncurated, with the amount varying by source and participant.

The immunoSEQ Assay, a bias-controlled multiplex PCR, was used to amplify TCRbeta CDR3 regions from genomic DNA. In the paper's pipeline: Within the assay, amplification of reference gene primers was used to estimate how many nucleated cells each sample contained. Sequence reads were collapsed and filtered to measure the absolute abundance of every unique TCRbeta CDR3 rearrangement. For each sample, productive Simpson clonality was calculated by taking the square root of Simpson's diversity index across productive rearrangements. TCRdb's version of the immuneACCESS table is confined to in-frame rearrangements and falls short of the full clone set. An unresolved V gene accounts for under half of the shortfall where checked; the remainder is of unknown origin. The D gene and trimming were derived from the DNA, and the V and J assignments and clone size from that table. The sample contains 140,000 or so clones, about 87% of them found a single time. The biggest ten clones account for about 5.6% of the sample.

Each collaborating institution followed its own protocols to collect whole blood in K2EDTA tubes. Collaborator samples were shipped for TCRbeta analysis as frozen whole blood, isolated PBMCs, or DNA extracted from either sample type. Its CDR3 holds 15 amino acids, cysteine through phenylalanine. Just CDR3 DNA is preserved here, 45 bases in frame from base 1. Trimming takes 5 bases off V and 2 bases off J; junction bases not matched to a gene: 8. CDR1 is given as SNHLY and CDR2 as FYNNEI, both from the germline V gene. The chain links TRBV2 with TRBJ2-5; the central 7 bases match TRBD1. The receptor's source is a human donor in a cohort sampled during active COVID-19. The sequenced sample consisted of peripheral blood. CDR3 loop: CASSSQGDPQETQYF. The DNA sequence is TGTGCCAGCAGTTCCCAGGGGGATCCACAAGAGACCCAGTACTTC.